The 30 T cell receptor beta chains listed next were all sequenced from one sample in a study of T cell repertoires and leukemia-associated antigens. TCRdb analysed the 5' RACE reads with MiXCR anew, one entry per CDR3 protein. The profile shows 11,000 or so distinct CDR3 sequences, less than 45% of them singletons. These receptors have no known antigen. Sequenced material: CD3+ T cells sorted from blood and cultured. The origin of the receptors is a female donor in good health.

In regard to this clonotype: The conserved closing phenylalanine or tryptophan is absent in this CDR3, likely reflecting a read error. This chain connects TRBV5-1 to TRBJ1-1; no clear D gene. This CDR3 region has 13 residues. Germline V gives CDR1 SGHRS, CDR2 YFSETQ. The chain's CDR3 is CVSSLRQNTEAFS. In DNA form, the CDR3 reads TGCGTCAGCAGCTTAAGACAGAACACTGAAGCTTTCTCT.

This clonotype rates as medium-sized (0.01 to 0.1%). The chain joins TRBV29-1 to TRBJ2-7, with TRBD2 matching over 12 bases. J was trimmed by 2 bases and V by 5 bases; bases with no gene match: 7. CDR3 length: 15 residues. Germline loops: CDR1 SQVTM, CDR2 ANQGSEA. In nucleotides, the CDR3 is TGCAGCGTTACCCTGACTAGCGGGAGACCCTACGAGCAGTACTTC. This translates into CSVTLTSGRPYEQYF.

This clonotype was observed at least ten times. This sequence joins TRBV12-3 or TRBV12-4 and TRBJ1-5; weak D call: TRBD1 (6 bases). V was clipped by 6 bases and J by 1 base, with 10 bases between them. The CDR3 covers 14 residues. The CDR3 nucleotides read TGTGCCAGCAGCCGGACAGCCAGCAATCAGCCCCAGCATTTT. It specifies CASSRTASNQPQHF.

The genes are TRBV3-1 and TRBJ2-7; 8 nucleotides agree with TRBD2. The CDR3 is 15 residues long. Per germline, CDR1 LGHDT and CDR2 YNNKEL (reference sequence). V gave up 1 base and J gave up 6 bases; unmatched junction bases: 8. Here the CDR3 DNA reads TGTGCCAGCAGCCAAGTTCCAGCGGGAGATTTCGAGCAGTACTTC. The encoded protein is CASSQVPAGDFEQYF.

The rearrangement uses TRBV7-6 and TRBJ2-7; 7 positions agree with TRBD1. CDR3 length: 15 amino acids. V lost 3 bases and J lost 5; bases outside the gene matches: 10. Germline CDR1 SGHVS, CDR2 FNYEAQ. CDR3 bases: TGTGCCAGCAGCTTGGGACAGTACTTAGAGGACGAGCAGTACTTC. The encoded protein is CASSLGQYLEDEQYF.

This clonotype was detected a few times. The junction and the germline gene differ at one end; a read error may be behind it. The chain couples TRBV7-9 to TRBJ2-7; 13 nucleotides align to TRBD2. The CDR3 runs to 12 residues. Looked up from germline, CDR1 is SEHNR and CDR2 is FQNEAQ (reference sequence). The CDR3 region has the DNA TGTGCCAGCAGCCTCGGGACTAGCGGGACCCACTTC. Translated: CASSLGTSGTHF.

This clonotype was seen many times. With a much larger clone just one base away, this may be a read error. The CDR3 DNA sequence: TGTGCCAGCAGCTTAGCTGGGGGAGAGCTCAGCTCCTACGAGCAGTACTTC. Protein sequence: CASSLAGGELSSYEQYF. J is TRBJ2-7 and V is TRBV7-9, with D possibly called TRBD1 or TRBD2 (5 bases each). Germline CDR1 SEHNR, CDR2 FQNEAQ (reference sequence). V lost 0 bases, J lost 0 bases, and 15 bases lay in between. CDR3 size: 17 residues.

In this sample, this clonotype is medium-sized. The chain is built from TRBV12-3 or TRBV12-4 and TRBJ2-1; tentatively, D is TRBD2 (6 bases). V shed 5 bases and J shed 12 bases, with 17 bases lying between them. This CDR3 comprises 13 residues. In DNA, the CDR3 is TGTGCCAGCAGTCCTGGGACTTCAAAGGGGCAGTTCTTC. Translating it yields CASSPGTSKGQFF.

This clonotype was observed at least ten times. The V and J genes are TRBV19 and TRBJ2-5, with TRBD2 identical over 14 bases. This CDR3 comprises 16 residues. In germline, CDR1 is LNHDA, CDR2 SQIVND (reference sequence). Trimming at V came to 5 bases and at J to 5 bases, leaving 7 bases not matched to a gene. CDR3 nucleotide sequence: TGTGCCAGTAGTCCATCCGGGACTAGCGGGAGTGAGACCCAGTACTTC. Residues: CASSPSGTSGSETQYF.

This clonotype is labeled as medium-sized. The gene calls are TRBV28 and TRBJ2-7; no definite D call. Trimming took 3 bases from V and 5 from J, leaving 5 bases between them. The CDR3 has 11 residues. Germline V gene data show CDR1 as MDHEN and CDR2 as SYDVKM. CDR3 nucleotide sequence: TGTGCCAGCAGTTTGGTGGACGAGCAGTACTTC. Translation gives CASSLVDEQYF.

This clonotype is medium-sized. This chain joins TRBV7-3 and TRBJ2-3; 7 bases match TRBD1. Germline CDR1 SGHTA, CDR2 FQGTGA. The CDR3 sequence is 15 residues long. With 5 bases clipped from V and 3 bases from J, the junction kept 8 bases outside the gene matches. The DNA of the CDR3 is TGTGCCAGCAGCCTCAGACAGGGAGAAACAGATACGCAGTATTTT. It encodes CASSLRQGETDTQYF. The complete variable domain, with remaining parts taken from reference TRBV7-3 and TRBJ2-3, reads GAGVSQTPSNKVTEKGKYVELRCDPISGHTALYWYRQSLGQGPEFLIYFQGTGAADDSGLPNDRFFAVRPEGSVSTLKIQRTERGDSAVYLCASSLRQGETDTQYFGPGTRLTVL.

The chain combines TRBV7-2 with TRBJ2-2; tentative D call: TRBD2 (5 bases). Per the germline V gene, CDR1 is SGHTA and CDR2 is FQGNSA. V was cut by 5 bases and J by 6 bases, with 16 bases left in between. This CDR3 region has 15 residues. CDR3: CASSPVATNAGELFF. For the CDR3, the DNA is TGTGCCAGCAGCCCCGTAGCGACAAACGCCGGGGAGCTGTTTTTT.

This clonotype was observed a few times. The chain is built from TRBV30 and TRBJ1-2, with D hard to call. This CDR3 is 13 amino acids long. Trimming removed 3 bases at V and 6 bases at J, with 14 bases between. Germline-derived CDR1 and CDR2 are GTSNPN and SVGIG (reference sequence). As DNA, the CDR3 is TGTGCCTGGAGCCCAACCGAGGTGGATGGCTACACCTTC. This encodes CAWSPTEVDGYTF.

This clonotype has more than one count but fewer than ten. The V and J genes are TRBV28 and TRBJ2-7; D possibly uses TRBD1 or TRBD2 (6 bases each). The germline V gene encodes CDR1 MDHEN and CDR2 SYDVKM. Trimming took 3 bases from V and 4 from J, leaving 25 bases between them. There are 18 residues in the CDR3. CDR3 nucleotide sequence: TGTGCCAGCAGTTTCCCGAACACAGGGAAGGGGAGGAATTACGAGCAGTACTTC. Amino acids: CASSFPNTGKGRNYEQYF. Complete variable domain (other parts from reference TRBV28 and TRBJ2-7): DVKVTQSSRYLVKRTGEKVFLECVQDMDHENMFWYRQDPGLGLRLIYFSYDVKMKEKGDIPEGYSVSREKKERFSLILESASTNQTSMYLCASSFPNTGKGRNYEQYFGPGTRLTVT.

The V and J genes are TRBV29-1 and TRBJ2-1, with D uncertain. This CDR3 region has 13 residues. The germline gives CDR1 SQVTM, CDR2 ANQGSEA. With 8 bases removed from V and 4 bases from J, the gap between germline ends came to 15 bases. CDR3 in amino acids: CSIRTTTYNEQFF. Here the CDR3 DNA reads TGCAGCATCCGGACGACGACTTACAATGAGCAGTTCTTC.

This clonotype ranks as medium-sized. The chain couples TRBV30 to TRBJ2-1; TRBD2 matches 12 bases. V was clipped by 7 bases and J by 0 bases; unmatched bases: 1. This CDR3 region has 14 residues. Germline assignment: CDR1 GTSNPN and CDR2 SVGIG (reference sequence). The CDR3 DNA is TGTGCCTTGACTAGCGGGAGCTCCTACAATGAGCAGTTCTTC. It codes for CALTSGSSYNEQFF. The whole variable domain, filled in from reference TRBV30 and TRBJ2-1, reads SQTIHQWPATLVQPVGSPLSLECTVEGTSNPNLYWYRQAAGRGLQLLFYSVGIGQISSEVPQNLSASRPQDRQFILSSKKLLLSDSGFYLCALTSGSSYNEQFFGPGTRLTVL.

Worth noting for this clonotype: An end of the junction differs from the germline gene, which may be a read error. The rearrangement uses TRBV20-1 and TRBJ2-3; D gene unclear. This CDR3 region has 12 residues. CDR1 and CDR2 from the germline V gene are DFQATT and SNEGSKA (reference sequence). CDR3 sequence reads: CSVREATDTQYF. The CDR3 DNA reads TGCAGTGTTAGAGAGGCCACAGATACGCAGTATTTT.

About this clonotype: A junction boundary mismatches the germline segment, possibly from a read error. This chain connects TRBV20-1 to TRBJ1-4; tentatively, D is TRBD1 (5 bases). The CDR3 runs to 17 residues. The germline gives CDR1 DFQATT, CDR2 SNEGSKA (reference sequence). The CDR3 DNA sequence: TGCAGTGCTAGTTTGGGGCAGGCCGAGGCAATTAATGAGAAACTGTTTTTT. Translated: CSASLGQAEAINEKLFF.

The V call is TRBV10-1, the J call TRBJ2-5; TRBD2 matches at 12 bases. The CDR3 is made up of 16 amino acids. The V and J ends lost 4 bases and 1 base, in that order; junction bases with no gene match: 4. Per germline, CDR1 WNHNN and CDR2 SYGVQD (reference sequence). The CDR3 here is CASSGGTSGFQETQYF. CDR3 coding DNA: TGCGCCAGCAGTGGTGGGACTAGCGGGTTCCAAGAGACCCAGTACTTC.

This clonotype occurred many times. The chain couples TRBV4-2 to TRBJ1-4, with D perhaps TRBD1 (6 bases). V lost 4 bases to trimming and J lost 13 bases, with 13 bases between them. This CDR3 is 12 amino acids long. Per the germline V gene, CDR1 is LGHNA and CDR2 is YNFKEQ. DNA of the CDR3: TGTGCCAGCAGCCGAGAAGGGGGTGGACTGTTTTTT. This codes for CASSREGGGLFF.

The CDR3 DNA is TGCAGTGCTACTCTCGGGGGTTCTAGCACAGATACGCAGTATTTT. Translated, it gives CSATLGGSSTDTQYF. The chain combines TRBV20-1 with TRBJ2-3, with D perhaps matching TRBD2 (6 bases). V was cut by 4 bases and J by 0 bases, with 14 bases left in between. This CDR3 is 15 amino acids long. Germline V CDR1 and CDR2: DFQATT, SNEGSKA (reference sequence).

This clonotype is large in the sample. The chain employs TRBV6-6 and TRBJ2-5, with TRBD2 identical over 10 bases. Germline loops: CDR1 MNHNY, CDR2 SVGAGI (reference sequence). V lost 0 bases, J lost 2 bases, and 0 bases stayed unmatched. The CDR3 totals 15 residues. CDR3 residues: CASSYSLAGQETQYF. The CDR3 nucleotides read TGTGCCAGCAGTTACTCACTAGCGGGACAAGAGACCCAGTACTTC.

The table lists this clonotype with many counts. This chain connects TRBV20-1 to TRBJ2-3, with D hard to call. The germline CDR1 and CDR2 sequences are DFQATT and SNEGSKA (reference sequence). The CDR3 extends over 15 amino acids. The V and J ends lost 1 base and 2 bases respectively, with 13 bases between them. CDR3: CSARGTSRNTDTQYF. CDR3 nucleotides: TGCAGTGCTAGAGGTACCAGCCGAAACACAGATACGCAGTATTTT.

This clonotype was detected many times. CDR3 sequence: CATSWGGNPGLAGFLYNEQFF. CDR3 nucleotide sequence: TGTGCCACCAGTTGGGGGGGGAATCCGGGACTAGCGGGTTTTCTCTACAATGAGCAGTTCTTC. The V gene is TRBV15, the J gene TRBJ2-1, with 12 bases that match TRBD2. The CDR3 loop spans 21 amino acids. Germline trimming cut 6 bases from V and 3 bases from J; bases unmatched to any gene: 21. Germline lookup yields CDR1 LNHNV and CDR2 YYDKDF (reference sequence).

V and J are TRBV7-9 and TRBJ2-1; 9 positions match TRBD2. V lost 3 bases and J lost 8; bases outside the gene matches: 20. Germline assignment: CDR1 SEHNR and CDR2 FQNEAQ (reference sequence). The length of the CDR3 is 19 residues. DNA of the CDR3: TGTGCCAGCAGCTTCCTTCTAGCGGGAAATTCTCTTTTCGCCGATGAGCAGTTCTTC. Protein sequence: CASSFLLAGNSLFADEQFF.

The rearrangement uses TRBV12-3 or TRBV12-4 and TRBJ1-5; no clear D gene. This CDR3 comprises 14 residues. V lost 5 bases and J 2 bases, leaving 10 bases between the germline ends. CDR3 bases: TGTGCCAGCAGTCCCGGCACCGGCAATCAGCCCCAGCATTTT. Translation: CASSPGTGNQPQHF.

A few counts support this clonotype. The rearrangement joins TRBV20-1 to TRBJ1-2, with TRBD1 matching over 7 bases. Trimming took 6 bases from V and 8 from J; bases not matched to a gene: 9. This CDR3 spans 12 amino acids. Germline lookup yields CDR1 DFQATT and CDR2 SNEGSKA (reference sequence). The CDR3: CSATRQGRGYTF. In DNA, the CDR3 is TGCAGTGCCACGAGACAGGGTAGAGGCTACACCTTC.

This clonotype was counted a few times. V usage is TRBV5-4 and J usage is TRBJ1-2, with D perhaps TRBD1 (6 bases). From germline, CDR1 is SGHNT and CDR2 YYREEE (reference sequence). The CDR3 length is 13 residues. Deletions cut 4 bases from V and 3 bases from J, with 10 bases between. The CDR3 DNA reads as TGTGCCAGCAGCGAGACAGGAGACTATGGCTACACCTTC. This translates into CASSETGDYGYTF.

The chain links TRBV20-1 to TRBJ1-1, with TRBD1 matching 7 bases. This CDR3 spans 13 amino acids. J was trimmed by 3 bases and V by 3 bases; bases with no gene match: 4. From germline, CDR1 is DFQATT and CDR2 SNEGSKA (reference sequence). CDR3 residues: CSASPTGDTEAFF. The CDR3 DNA is TGCAGTGCTAGCCCCACAGGGGACACTGAAGCTTTCTTT.

The V and J genes are TRBV12-3 or TRBV12-4 and TRBJ2-1, with D tentatively TRBD1 (6 bases). V gave up 1 base and J gave up 6 bases, with 16 bases separating them. This CDR3 is built from 16 residues. As DNA, the CDR3 is TGTGCCAGCAGTTTAGTACGGGACAAGGGGTTCAATGAGCAGTTCTTC. As protein: CASSLVRDKGFNEQFF.